The 25 T cell receptor beta chains in this list originate from one sample, sequenced in a study of shared clonotypes between healthy human individuals. Using immunoSEQ multiplex PCR, the repertoire was profiled, and TCRdb retains in-frame clones only, with some absent. The profile shows about 2,500,000 clones, approximately 92% of them singletons. The sample comprised naive CD4+ T cells sorted from blood. This sample's subset: CD45RA+ positively selected. These receptors all come from a young man in good health.

In this sample, this clone turned up once. This chain uses TRBV28 with TRBJ1-4, with D perhaps TRBD1 (5 bases). This CDR3 is 15 amino acids long. Trimming removed 6 bases from V and 7 bases from J, with 18 bases in between. Germline loops: CDR1 MDHEN, CDR2 SYDVKM. The CDR3, as DNA: TGTGCCAGCAGGTGGGGGGGGAGCGTGACTGAAAAACTGTTTTTT. This sequence encodes CASRWGGSVTEKLFF.

This clone was observed once. The chain uses TRBV9 and TRBJ2-1; TRBD2 agrees at 8 bases. J lost 4 bases, V lost 0 bases, and 3 bases had no gene match. The CDR3 totals 15 residues. Germline-derived CDR1 and CDR2 are SGDLS and YYNGEE. Here the CDR3 reads CASSVEVAGYNEQFF. The CDR3 DNA follows: TGTGCCAGCAGCGTAGAGGTAGCGGGGTACAATGAGCAGTTCTTC.

V gene TRBV11-2 combines with J gene TRBJ1-1; D is unresolved. V lost 5 bases and J 4 bases, leaving 17 bases between the germline ends. CDR3 length: 15 amino acids. The germline V gene has CDR1 SGHAT and CDR2 FQNNGV. The CDR3 loop reads CASSPRGPKGTEAFF. In nucleotides, the CDR3 is TGTGCCAGCAGCCCCCGAGGCCCCAAGGGCACTGAAGCTTTCTTT.

CDR3 amino acids: CASSEWTGGYEQYF. The DNA for the CDR3 is TGTGCCAGCAGTGAATGGACAGGGGGCTACGAGCAGTACTTC. The chain carries TRBV25-1 and TRBJ2-7, with 10 bases fitting TRBD1. Germline CDR1 reads MGHDK; CDR2 reads SYGVNS. The CDR3 is 14 amino acids. The V and J ends lost 1 base and 3 bases, in that order; junction bases with no gene match: 0.

This chain uses TRBV18 with TRBJ2-7; no reliable D call. V lost 5 bases, J lost 3 bases, and 17 bases lay in between. CDR1 is KGHSH, CDR2 LQKENI, per germline. This CDR3 comprises 15 residues. The CDR3 region has the DNA TGTGCCAGCTCAACCACGGCGCAGACGGGCTACGAGCAGTACTTC. Its translation is CASSTTAQTGYEQYF.

The sample holds one count of this clone. The rearrangement joins TRBV11-2 to TRBJ1-2, with D uncertain. This CDR3 region has 12 residues. V was trimmed by 3 bases and J by 14 bases, leaving 16 bases between them. CDR1 is SGHAT and CDR2 is FQNNGV in the germline V gene. Here the CDR3 DNA reads TGTGCCAGCAGCTTCGGATCCCCCGTGAATACCTTC. This encodes CASSFGSPVNTF.

The table lists this clone with a count of one. The chain has TRBV11-1 and TRBJ2-7; D not resolved. The CDR3 runs 15 residues. Trimming removed 5 bases at V and 1 base at J, with 15 bases between. The V gene's germline CDR1 is SGHAT and CDR2 FQDESV (reference sequence). DNA of the CDR3: TGTGCCAGCAGCAAGGCCGTACCCATTTCCTACGAGCAGTACTTC. Its protein is CASSKAVPISYEQYF.

The V and J genes are TRBV4-2 and TRBJ2-4; 11 nucleotides align to TRBD1. This CDR3 spans 22 amino acids. The germline V gene has CDR1 LGHNA and CDR2 YNFKEQ. V trimming: 0 bases; J trimming: 0 bases; junction bases outside the gene matches: 16. In DNA form, the CDR3 reads TGTGCCAGCAGCCAAGACATCAGAGGTTGGGACAGGGGGTTTCTAGCCAAAAACATTCAGTACTTC. It encodes CASSQDIRGWDRGFLAKNIQYF.

The genes are TRBV10-1 and TRBJ2-4; tentative D call: TRBD1 (8 bases). Deletions cut 6 bases from V and 9 bases from J, with 15 bases between. Germline CDR1 and CDR2: WNHNN and SYGVQD (reference sequence). CDR3 length equals 13 residues. Written as DNA, the CDR3 is TGCGCCAGCAGCCCTAACAGGGGGGGCATTCAGTACTTC. Its translation is CASSPNRGGIQYF.

V gene TRBV2 combines with J gene TRBJ1-2, with D unresolved. Germline V lookup: CDR1 SNHLY, CDR2 FYNNEI. Between the trimmed V and J ends, which lost 3 bases and 2 bases, there was a span of 10 bases. The CDR3 contains 14 residues. The CDR3 DNA is TGTGCCAGCAGTGAGGTAGAGGAGAACTATGGCTACACCTTC. Protein sequence: CASSEVEENYGYTF.

This chain connects TRBV4-1 to TRBJ2-1; weak D call: TRBD1 (5 bases). The germline gives CDR1 MGHRA, CDR2 YSYEKL. The CDR3 runs to 15 residues. The V end lost 0 bases, the J end lost 5 bases, and 11 bases lay between the germline ends. The CDR3 DNA follows: TGCGCCAGCAGCCAAGATATCGCCAGGGACAATGAGCAGTTCTTC. Translated, it gives CASSQDIARDNEQFF.

J is TRBJ2-7 and V is TRBV11-2, with 8 bases that match TRBD1. V dropped 6 bases and J dropped 2; count of bases not matched to a gene: 9. The CDR3 consists of 15 residues. CDR1 is SGHAT and CDR2 is FQNNGV in the germline V gene. CDR3 protein: CASRLPGQATYEQYF. The CDR3 DNA reads TGTGCCAGCAGACTTCCGGGACAGGCCACCTACGAGCAGTACTTC. The variable domain in full, with the rest retrieved from reference TRBV11-2 and TRBJ2-7, is EAGVAQSPRYKIIEKRQSVAFWCNPISGHATLYWYQQILGQGPKLLIQFQNNGVVDDSQLPKDRFSAERLKGVDSTLKIQPAKLEDSAVYLCASRLPGQATYEQYFGPGTRLTVT.

In its sample, this clone was seen a few times. The chain uses TRBV5-1 and TRBJ1-5, with D uncertain. The germline gives CDR1 SGHRS, CDR2 YFSETQ. The CDR3 is 15 amino acids. V was pared by 0 bases and J by 2 bases, with 9 bases between. The chain's CDR3 is CASSLDNVGNQPQHF. DNA for the CDR3: TGCGCCAGCAGCTTGGACAATGTGGGCAATCAGCCCCAGCATTTT.

The chain joins TRBV7-6 to TRBJ2-2; unclear D gene. The V and J ends lost 0 bases and 6 bases respectively, with 5 bases between them. Per the germline V gene, CDR1 is SGHVS and CDR2 is FNYEAQ. The CDR3 covers 13 residues. The CDR3 protein is CASSLAQAGELFF. The DNA of the CDR3 is TGTGCCAGCAGCTTAGCGCAGGCCGGGGAGCTGTTTTTT. Complete variable domain (other parts from reference TRBV7-6 and TRBJ2-2): GAGVSQSPRYKVTKRGQDVALRCDPISGHVSLYWYRQALGQGPEFLTYFNYEAQQDKSGLPNDRFSAERPEGSISTLTIQRTEQRDSAMYRCASSLAQAGELFFGEGSRLTVL.

The chain combines TRBV19 with TRBJ1-1, with 9 bases lining up with TRBD1. Per germline, CDR1 LNHDA and CDR2 SQIVND (reference sequence). Trimming took 6 bases from V and 1 from J; bases not matched to a gene: 6. CDR3 size: 15 residues. CDR3 DNA sequence: TGTGCCAGTAGCCCCGGGGACAGGGCGAACACTGAAGCTTTCTTT. Translation gives CASSPGDRANTEAFF.

This clone was found once. The chain has TRBV19 and TRBJ1-3, with D perhaps matching TRBD1 (6 bases). This CDR3 has 19 residues. In germline, CDR1 is LNHDA, CDR2 SQIVND (reference sequence). Deletions cut 7 bases from V and 1 base from J, with 26 bases between. CDR3 sequence (DNA): TGTGCCAGTAACTCACCAGGGGCTTTGGGTACATGGTCTGGAAACACCATATATTTT. This gives the protein CASNSPGALGTWSGNTIYF. Full variable domain (missing parts from reference TRBV19 and TRBJ1-3): DGGITQSPKYLFRKEGQNVTLSCEQNLNHDAMYWYRQDPGQGLRLIYYSQIVNDFQKGDIAEGYSVSREKKESFPLTVTSAQKNPTAFYLCASNSPGALGTWSGNTIYFGEGSWLTVV.

This sequence joins TRBV7-9 and TRBJ2-6; maybe TRBD1 (6 bases). CDR1 SEHNR and CDR2 FQNEAQ come from the germline V gene (reference sequence). The V and J ends lost 1 base and 4 bases respectively, with 11 bases between them. This CDR3 comprises 16 residues. The DNA of the CDR3 is TGTGCCAGCAGCTTAGTAACAGGGCCCGGGGCCAACGTCCTGACTTTC. This sequence encodes CASSLVTGPGANVLTF.

The sample holds one count of this clone. The chain has TRBV6-6 and TRBJ1-5, with 9 bases aligning to TRBD1. The CDR3 length is 15 residues. V lost 7 bases, J lost 7 bases, and 11 bases stayed unmatched. Germline assignment: CDR1 MNHNY and CDR2 SVGAGI (reference sequence). Written as DNA, the CDR3 is TGTGCCAGCACCCTGGGGGGACAGGGAGCGCAGCCCCAGCATTTT. Protein sequence: CASTLGGQGAQPQHF.

The sample holds one count of this clone. This chain links TRBV6-1 with TRBJ1-5; 9 bases agree with TRBD1. This CDR3 comprises 14 residues. Trimming took 4 bases from V and 7 from J; bases not matched to a gene: 5. The V gene's germline CDR1 is MNHNS and CDR2 SASEGT. CDR3 sequence (DNA): TGTGCCAGCAGTGCCGGGACAGGGAGCCAGCCCCAGCATTTT. Its protein product is CASSAGTGSQPQHF.

This chain joins TRBV5-8 and TRBJ2-7; D is ambiguous. The CDR3 contains 15 residues. CDR1 is SGHTS and CDR2 is YDEGEE in the germline V gene. Trimming took off 0 bases at V and 4 bases at J, with 14 bases between the two ends. Here the CDR3 reads CASSLGPSMGYEQYF. The CDR3 DNA reads as TGTGCCAGCAGCTTGGGGCCATCGATGGGATACGAGCAGTACTTC.

About this clone: This sample also contains other DNA sequences that code for the same CDR3. The V and J genes are TRBV30 and TRBJ2-1; TRBD1 aligns across 7 bases. The length of the CDR3 is 11 residues. The germline V gene has CDR1 GTSNPN and CDR2 SVGIG (reference sequence). J was trimmed by 8 bases and V by 2 bases; bases with no gene match: 0. DNA of the CDR3: TGTGCCTGGAGTACAGGGGATGAGCAGTTCTTC. This gives the protein CAWSTGDEQFF.

V is TRBV9 and J is TRBJ2-7; D may be TRBD2 (6 bases). The CDR3 covers 15 residues. With 3 bases removed from V and 4 bases from J, the gap between germline ends came to 17 bases. Germline CDR1 SGDLS, CDR2 YYNGEE. The CDR3 loop reads CASSALGGSGYEQYF. In DNA, the CDR3 is TGTGCCAGCAGCGCCCTTGGAGGGAGCGGGTACGAGCAGTACTTC.

V gene TRBV6-1 combines with J gene TRBJ2-3; tentative D call: TRBD2 (6 bases). The CDR3 consists of 15 residues. Deletions cut 2 bases from V and 1 base from J, with 10 bases between. Germline CDR1 is MNHNS and CDR2 is SASEGT. The CDR3 DNA reads TGTGCCAGCAGTGAACCGGGCGGGGGCACAGATACGCAGTATTTT. The encoded protein is CASSEPGGGTDTQYF.

This clone was detected a few times. The chain is built from TRBV19 and TRBJ1-1; D is ambiguous. Per germline, CDR1 LNHDA and CDR2 SQIVND (reference sequence). The V and J ends lost 6 bases and 8 bases respectively, with 13 bases between them. The CDR3 totals 12 residues. CDR3 nucleotides: TGTGCCAGTAGGAAAGAAACGGGAGAAGCTTTCTTT. This codes for CASRKETGEAFF.

V gene TRBV10-3 combines with J gene TRBJ2-2; maybe TRBD1 (5 bases). V lost 4 bases, J lost 3 bases, and 12 bases lay in between. The CDR3 sequence is 15 residues long. Germline-derived CDR1 and CDR2 are ENHRY and SYGVKD. The CDR3 is CAISGQGGDTGELFF. In DNA form, the CDR3 reads TGTGCCATCAGTGGGCAGGGTGGGGACACCGGGGAGCTGTTTTTT.